Listed here are 19 T cell receptor beta chains from one sample, sequenced in a study of blood T cell repertoires in COVID-19. TCRdb keeps only in-frame clones here, not all; method: immunoSEQ multiplex PCR. The sample records approximately 110,000 clones, approximately 82% being singletons. Sequenced sample: peripheral blood. The receptor source for this set is a woman aged 55-69 years with acute or convalescent COVID-19.

V is TRBV4-1 and J is TRBJ2-1; D might be TRBD2 (5 bases). From germline, CDR1 is MGHRA and CDR2 YSYEKL. Trimming pared 6 bases from V and 1 base from J, leaving 16 bases between. The CDR3 loop spans 16 amino acids. CDR3 residues: CASSQFGVGSYNEQFF. DNA of the CDR3: TGCGCCAGCAGTCAATTCGGGGTGGGATCCTACAATGAGCAGTTCTTC.

J is TRBJ2-7 and V is TRBV5-1; D is undetermined. Trimming left V 0 bases short and J 5 bases short, with 15 bases between. The CDR3 is 15 amino acids. Germline values: CDR1 SGHRS, CDR2 YFSETQ. Here the CDR3 DNA reads TGCGCCAGCAGCTTGGAGCCCCAGGTATTGAACGAGCAGTACTTC. It yields the protein CASSLEPQVLNEQYF.

The CDR3: CAISRGDSTNEKLFF. The CDR3 region has the DNA TGTGCCATCAGCAGGGGGGATTCAACTAATGAAAAACTGTTTTTT. The chain is built from TRBV10-3 and TRBJ1-4; 7 bases line up with TRBD1. The trim removed 6 bases at V and 0 bases at J, leaving 4 bases unmatched. Per the germline V gene, CDR1 is ENHRY and CDR2 is SYGVKD. There are 15 residues in the CDR3.

The CDR3 here is CASSGGQEIISGYTF. The CDR3 region has the DNA TGTGCCTCCTCGGGGGGCCAGGAAATTATCAGTGGCTACACCTTC. The J gene is TRBJ1-2, the V gene TRBV15; D might be TRBD1 (6 bases). The CDR3 is 15 amino acids. Germline V gene data show CDR1 as LNHNV and CDR2 as YYDKDF (reference sequence). V lost 11 bases and J 7 bases, leaving 26 bases between the germline ends.

V usage is TRBV18 and J usage is TRBJ1-3; D is uncertain. The CDR3 extends over 12 amino acids. Germline V lookup: CDR1 KGHSH, CDR2 LQKENI. V gave up 4 bases and J gave up 4 bases, with 5 bases separating them. This CDR3 reads CASSLQGNTIYF. The CDR3 DNA reads TGTGCCAGCTCACTACAGGGAAACACCATATATTTT.

The chain couples TRBV20-1 to TRBJ1-4; 8 bases are shared with TRBD1. CDR1 DFQATT and CDR2 SNEGSKA come from the germline V gene (reference sequence). Trimming at V came to 3 bases and at J to 7 bases, leaving 4 bases not matched to a gene. The CDR3 runs 13 residues. The CDR3 DNA reads as TGCAGTGCTAGTCCCAGGGGGCGTGAAAAACTGTTTTTT. Its translation is CSASPRGREKLFF.

The chain couples TRBV29-1 to TRBJ1-4; D is ambiguous. The CDR3 sequence is 12 residues long. V lost 3 bases to trimming and J lost 5 bases, with 7 bases between them. Germline values: CDR1 SQVTM, CDR2 ANQGSEA. CDR3 coding DNA: TGCAGCGTTGACGTCGGGAATGAAAAACTGTTTTTT. Encoded protein: CSVDVGNEKLFF. The full variable domain, its missing parts supplied by reference TRBV29-1 and TRBJ1-4, is SAVISQKPSRDICQRGTSLTIQCQVDSQVTMMFWYRQQPGQSLTLIATANQGSEATYESGFVIDKFPISRPNLTFSTLTVSNMSPEDSSIYLCSVDVGNEKLFFGSGTQLSVL.

The J gene is TRBJ1-2, the V gene TRBV28; a possible D gene is TRBD1 (5 bases). Per the germline V gene, CDR1 is MDHEN and CDR2 is SYDVKM. The CDR3 totals 13 residues. V was clipped by 3 bases and J by 7 bases, with 12 bases between them. Written as DNA, the CDR3 is TGTGCCAGCAGTTTGGGGGGGTCTGGTGGCTACACCTTC. Its translation is CASSLGGSGGYTF.

The CDR3 protein is CASTLGCPRGSTDTQYF. CDR3 DNA sequence: TGTGCCAGCACCCTGGGCTGCCCAAGGGGGAGCACAGATACGCAGTATTTT. The chain combines TRBV3-1 (or the pseudogene TRBV3-2) with TRBJ2-3, with D maybe TRBD1 (6 bases). Trimming shortened V by 7 bases and J by 0 bases, and 20 bases separated the two germline ends. Germline lookup yields CDR1 LGHDT and CDR2 YNNKEL (reference sequence). The CDR3 has 17 amino acids.

This clone was recorded once. J is TRBJ1-2 and V is TRBV28; no clear D gene. Trimming cost V 2 bases and J 4 bases, with 8 bases left between them. This CDR3 region has 13 residues. CDR1 and CDR2 (germline): MDHEN, SYDVKM. The CDR3 DNA reads TGTGCCAGCAGTTTAGGCCTGGCCTATGGCTACACCTTC. Encoded protein: CASSLGLAYGYTF.

V usage is TRBV28 and J usage is TRBJ1-1; the D gene is possibly TRBD1 (6 bases). Germline V gives CDR1 MDHEN, CDR2 SYDVKM. V lost 5 bases to trimming and J lost 3 bases, with 13 bases between them. The CDR3 loop spans 14 amino acids. In DNA, the CDR3 is TGTGCCAGCAGTATGGGGGGGCCTTACACTGAAGCTTTCTTT. As protein: CASSMGGPYTEAFF.

A single count supports this clone. The rearrangement links TRBV28 to TRBJ1-2, with 7 bases fitting TRBD1. V shed 8 bases, J shed 4 bases, and the junction held 7 bases outside the gene matches. The CDR3 has 13 residues. The germline V gene has CDR1 MDHEN and CDR2 SYDVKM. The CDR3 nucleotides read TGTGCCAGCGAAAGACAGGGCTCCTATGGCTACACCTTC. Its protein product is CASERQGSYGYTF.

The J gene is TRBJ2-5, the V gene TRBV9; 12 nucleotides match TRBD2. The CDR3 runs 16 residues. The V gene end was trimmed by 0 bases and the J gene end by 1 base; junction bases not matched to a gene: 1. CDR1 SGDLS and CDR2 YYNGEE come from the germline V gene. The CDR3 region is CASSVAGLAGQETQYF. CDR3 nucleotides: TGTGCCAGCAGCGTAGCGGGACTAGCGGGCCAAGAGACCCAGTACTTC. Based on the CDR3 plus reference TRBV9 and TRBJ2-5, the full variable domain is DSGVTQTPKHLITATGQRVTLRCSPRSGDLSVYWYQQSLDQGLQFLIQYYNGEERAKGNILERFSAQQFPDLHSELNLSSLELGDSALYFCASSVAGLAGQETQYFGPGTRLLVL.

As regards this clone: A read error may produce the germline difference seen at one junction end. The rearrangement joins TRBV7-7 to TRBJ2-7, with 8 nucleotides matching TRBD1. This CDR3 contains 14 residues. Germline V gene lookup returns CDR1 SSHAT and CDR2 FNYEAQ (reference sequence). The DNA of the CDR3 is TGTGCTAGCAGCGCTCCCGGACAGGGCTACGAGCAGTACTTC. Translating gives CASSAPGQGYEQYF.

The chain recombines TRBV7-2 with TRBJ2-1, with 8 bases fitting TRBD2. Germline CDR1 SGHTA, CDR2 FQGNSA. V lost 7 bases to trimming and J lost 4 bases; unmatched junction nucleotides: 12. This CDR3 has 16 amino acids. This CDR3 reads CASNSGVLAEYNEQFF. The DNA for the CDR3 is TGTGCCAGCAATTCTGGGGTACTAGCGGAATACAATGAGCAGTTCTTC.

The chain combines TRBV11-2 with TRBJ2-5; 7 positions agree with TRBD1. The trim removed 6 bases at V and 4 bases at J, leaving 5 bases unmatched. This CDR3 region has 13 residues. From germline, CDR1 is SGHAT and CDR2 FQNNGV. For the CDR3, the DNA is TGTGCCAGCAGAAATACAGGGGTAGAGACCCAGTACTTC. Translated: CASRNTGVETQYF.

The chain recombines TRBV11-2 with TRBJ2-2; 9 bases align to TRBD2. CDR3 length equals 15 residues. V lost 3 bases, J lost 2 bases, and 1 base stayed unmatched. CDR1 and CDR2 (germline): SGHAT, FQNNGV. In nucleotides, the CDR3 is TGTGCCAGCAGCTTCGGGACTAGCAACACCGGGGAGCTGTTTTTT. Translating it yields CASSFGTSNTGELFF.

The CDR3 DNA is TGCGCCAACACCCCTCGAAACAGACAGGGCAGCTCTGGAAACACCATATATTTT. Translated: CANTPRNRQGSSGNTIYF. This sequence joins TRBV10-2 and TRBJ1-3, with 7 bases fitting TRBD1. After removal of 10 bases from V and 0 bases from J, the junction contained 18 bases not matched to a gene. Per the germline V gene, CDR1 is WSHSY and CDR2 is SAAADI. CDR3 length equals 18 residues.

This sequence joins TRBV24-1 and TRBJ2-1, with 14 positions matching TRBD2. The CDR3 is 19 amino acids. The trim removed 3 bases at V and 0 bases at J, leaving 6 bases unmatched. The germline V gene encodes CDR1 KGHDR and CDR2 SFDVKD. This chain's CDR3 is CATSDPGTSGGSSYNEQFF. CDR3 bases: TGTGCCACCAGTGATCCCGGGACTAGCGGGGGAAGCTCCTACAATGAGCAGTTCTTC.